This T cell receptor (beta chain) was sequenced in a study of blood T cells in healthy people across ages. Findings of the study overall: The fall in TCR beta diversity per million T cells was roughly linear with age. Both higher diversity and more naive CD4+ cells marked long-lived donors when set against aged donors.

Every sample had a minimum of 6 million PBMCs isolated. A second PCR, run for about 7 to 11 cycles, used a sample-barcoded 5' primer plus a J-beta primer mix. The authors tagged each cDNA molecule using a template-switch adaptor with 12 random nucleotides. MiXCR, run by TCRdb on the 5' RACE reads, gives a single entry per CDR3 protein. The sample has about 970,000 distinct CDR3 sequences; roughly half are singletons. A word on this clonotype: As yet, its antigen is unknown.

V dropped 3 bases and J dropped 8; count of bases not matched to a gene: 8. Per the germline V gene, CDR1 is SGDLS and CDR2 is YYNGEE. This CDR3 region has 15 residues. The receptor was isolated from a woman aged 55-75 years in good health. The V call is TRBV9, the J call TRBJ1-4; 9 bases are shared with TRBD1. Sequencing used blood. The DNA of the CDR3 is TGTGCCAGCAGCGCAACACAGGGGGCTAGGGAAAAACTGTTTTTT. The encoded protein is CASSATQGAREKLFF. The full variable domain, in which reference TRBV9 and TRBJ1-4 provide the parts outside the CDR3, is DSGVTQTPKHLITATGQRVTLRCSPRSGDLSVYWYQQSLDQGLQFLIQYYNGEERAKGNILERFSAQQFPDLHSELNLSSLELGDSALYFCASSATQGAREKLFFGSGTQLSVL.